These T cell receptor beta chains were read from a single sample in a study of cytomegalovirus exposure and HLA in healthy donors. Sequenced by immunoSEQ multiplex PCR; TCRdb stores in-frame clones only, minus some. The sample has 100,000 to 150,000 clones. Source material: PBMCs. The receptor set was obtained from a woman aged 40 to 50 in good health and CMV-seronegative. Both conserved end residues are part of each CDR3.

j_call: TRBJ1-6
v_call: TRBV19
cdr3_aa: CASGLRVSYNSPLHF

j_call: TRBJ2-2
v_call: TRBV19
cdr3_aa: CASSMARNTGELFF

j_call: TRBJ2-5
v_call: TRBV2
cdr3_aa: CASSGTGDQETQYF

j_call: TRBJ2-6
v_call: TRBV7-3
cdr3_aa: CASSPYTSGANVLTF

j_call: TRBJ1-1
v_call: TRBV4-3
cdr3_aa: CASSPDGNRAEAFF

j_call: TRBJ1-1
v_call: TRBV6-5
cdr3_aa: CASSSPRTGGEAFF

j_call: TRBJ1-5
v_call: TRBV2
cdr3_aa: CASSESGRNQPQHF

j_call: TRBJ1-5
v_call: TRBV9
cdr3_aa: CASSVTGEDQPQHF

j_call: TRBJ1-5
v_call: TRBV6-6
cdr3_aa: CASTIGEVSGPQHF

j_call: TRBJ1-5
v_call: TRBV4-2
cdr3_aa: CASSRDNGQGQPQHF

j_call: TRBJ1-2
v_call: TRBV27
cdr3_aa: CASSRQGYANYGYTF

j_call: TRBJ1-4
v_call: TRBV7-9
cdr3_aa: CASSLFVTANEKLFF

j_call: TRBJ1-3
v_call: TRBV2
cdr3_aa: CASSEAGGRNTIYF

j_call: TRBJ2-2
v_call: TRBV29-1
cdr3_aa: CSVAGQGRTGELFF

j_call: TRBJ1-1
v_call: TRBV19
cdr3_aa: CASTLAGEAFF

j_call: TRBJ1-5
v_call: TRBV27
cdr3_aa: CASSLGAYQPQHF

j_call: TRBJ2-1
v_call: TRBV4-1
cdr3_aa: CASSQDLSVPGSQFF

j_call: TRBJ2-2
v_call: TRBV29-1
cdr3_aa: CSVGRGSNTGELFF

j_call: TRBJ2-5
v_call: TRBV7-9
cdr3_aa: CASSNLGAVETQYF

j_call: TRBJ2-6
v_call: TRBV4-3
cdr3_aa: CASSQHRSSSGANVLTF

j_call: TRBJ1-1
v_call: TRBV6-5
cdr3_aa: CASSYSKDSEAFF

j_call: TRBJ1-2
v_call: TRBV6-4
cdr3_aa: CASSSELNYGYTF

j_call: TRBJ2-7
v_call: TRBV5-4
cdr3_aa: CASSLVDRVNYEQYF

j_call: TRBJ1-2
v_call: TRBV25-1
cdr3_aa: CASSPMDRDYGYTF

j_call: TRBJ1-1
v_call: TRBV28
cdr3_aa: CASSSGDTEAFF

j_call: TRBJ2-5
v_call: TRBV28
cdr3_aa: CASSLWSSGEETQYF

j_call: TRBJ1-2
v_call: TRBV29-1
cdr3_aa: CSVERDSRYGYTF

j_call: TRBJ2-1
v_call: TRBV6-5
cdr3_aa: CASSLDSYNEQFF

j_call: TRBJ1-1
v_call: TRBV27
cdr3_aa: CASSLGRYTEAFF

j_call: TRBJ1-1
v_call: TRBV27
cdr3_aa: CASSWGQVNTEAFF

j_call: TRBJ2-5
v_call: TRBV9
cdr3_aa: CASSALLDWETQYF

j_call: TRBJ2-1
v_call: TRBV2
cdr3_aa: CASGDINEQFF

j_call: TRBJ2-3
v_call: TRBV7-9
cdr3_aa: CASTAGETDTQYF

j_call: TRBJ2-5
v_call: TRBV2
cdr3_aa: CASSLAGDYRETQYF

j_call: TRBJ2-3
v_call: TRBV19
cdr3_aa: CASSQSGGRTDTQYF

j_call: TRBJ1-2
v_call: TRBV19
cdr3_aa: CASSPVRTGGLRYGYTF

j_call: TRBJ2-1
v_call: TRBV19
cdr3_aa: CASMRGRGINNEQFF

j_call: TRBJ1-2
v_call: TRBV5-1
cdr3_aa: CASSPDRTVFGYTF

j_call: TRBJ1-1
v_call: TRBV19
cdr3_aa: CASSIDDRGRRTEAFF

j_call: TRBJ2-3
v_call: TRBV7-6
cdr3_aa: CASSSYGGSDTQYF

j_call: TRBJ1-2
v_call: TRBV29-1
cdr3_aa: CSVEGGQGDNGYTF

j_call: TRBJ1-6
v_call: TRBV7-9
cdr3_aa: CASSPYLDNSPLHF

j_call: TRBJ2-3
v_call: TRBV7-9
cdr3_aa: CASSGGQGAWIASTDTQYF

j_call: TRBJ1-6
v_call: TRBV2
cdr3_aa: CASRPDRDDSPLHF

j_call: TRBJ1-5
v_call: TRBV6-6
cdr3_aa: CASSYSNTGRQPQHF

j_call: TRBJ2-6
v_call: TRBV4-3
cdr3_aa: CASSQSGTNSGANVLTF

j_call: TRBJ1-5
v_call: TRBV28
cdr3_aa: CASTQGDQPQHF

j_call: TRBJ1-1
v_call: TRBV29-1
cdr3_aa: CSVMTAEAFF

j_call: TRBJ2-3
v_call: TRBV5-1
cdr3_aa: CASTYGGLTDTQYF

j_call: TRBJ2-5
v_call: TRBV2
cdr3_aa: CASTFDRYQETQYF

j_call: TRBJ1-5
v_call: TRBV15
cdr3_aa: CATSRSGTVGDQPQHF

j_call: TRBJ1-6
v_call: TRBV7-6
cdr3_aa: CASSLGGFDNSPLHF

j_call: TRBJ1-2
v_call: TRBV6-1
cdr3_aa: CASGQTGKAGYTF

j_call: TRBJ2-7
v_call: TRBV5-1
cdr3_aa: CASSHMRDTETYEQYF

j_call: TRBJ1-2
v_call: TRBV6-1
cdr3_aa: CASRNRGNYGYTF

j_call: TRBJ1-1
v_call: TRBV11-2
cdr3_aa: CASSPDRVGEAFF

j_call: TRBJ2-1
v_call: TRBV7-9
cdr3_aa: CASSFGWGRDNEQFF